The 24 T cell receptor beta chains in this list originate from one sample, sequenced in a study of cytomegalovirus exposure and HLA in healthy donors. Both 60 Vbeta primers and 13 Jbeta primers went into the PCR. Measured with immunoSEQ multiplex PCR; TCRdb has only the in-frame clones, and not every one. The data hold about 180,000 clones, with 70% to 80% observed a single time. The sequenced sample consisted of PBMCs. Receptors were obtained from a man aged 18-30 years in good health and CMV-seronegative.

V usage is TRBV5-1 and J usage is TRBJ1-3, with 8 positions matching TRBD1. V was clipped by 4 bases and J by 0 bases; unmatched bases: 6. From germline, CDR1 is SGHRS and CDR2 YFSETQ. The length of the CDR3 is 16 residues. In DNA form, the CDR3 reads TGCGCCAGCAGCCGCGGACAGGGAGTCTCTGGAAACACCATATATTTT. This sequence encodes CASSRGQGVSGNTIYF.

The chain recombines TRBV6-6 with TRBJ2-7; D is unclear. Looked up from germline, CDR1 is MNHNY and CDR2 is SVGAGI (reference sequence). This CDR3 contains 15 residues. V was cut by 0 bases and J by 2 bases, with 11 bases left in between. The CDR3 here is CASSYSSTVTYEQYF. The CDR3 bases are TGTGCCAGCAGTTACTCGAGTACGGTGACCTACGAGCAGTACTTC.

This clone was seen only a few times. This chain joins TRBV11-3 and TRBJ2-7; TRBD2 is a possible D gene (6 bases). Germline values: CDR1 SGHNT, CDR2 YENEEA. With 5 bases removed from V and 2 bases from J, the gap between germline ends came to 16 bases. This CDR3 region has 15 residues. The chain's CDR3 is CASSISDRGTYEQYF. Here the CDR3 DNA reads TGTGCCAGCAGCATTAGCGACCGGGGGACCTACGAGCAGTACTTC.

V is TRBV7-2 and J is TRBJ2-3; D is ambiguous. Trimming took off 8 bases at V and 6 bases at J, with 15 bases between the two ends. The CDR3 runs 13 residues. Germline-derived CDR1 and CDR2 are SGHTA and FQGNSA. The CDR3 DNA reads as TGTGCCAGCGGGTACCTAGGAGCGGATACGCAGTATTTT. It codes for CASGYLGADTQYF. Based on the CDR3 plus reference TRBV7-2 and TRBJ2-3, the full variable domain is GAGVSQSPSNKVTEKGKDVELRCDPISGHTALYWYRQSLGQGLEFLIYFQGNSAPDKSGLPSDRFSAERTGGSVSTLTIQRTQQEDSAVYLCASGYLGADTQYFGPGTRLTVL.

This clone has just a few counts. This same CDR3 is encoded by further DNA sequences in the sample. This chain links TRBV6-5 with TRBJ1-1, with D hard to call. Trimming took 6 bases from V and 5 from J, leaving 7 bases between them. Germline loops: CDR1 MNHEY, CDR2 SVGAGI. CDR3 size: 11 residues. The CDR3 DNA reads as TGTGCCAGCAGCAGAGGAACTGAAGCTTTCTTT. It is translated as CASSRGTEAFF.

V and J are TRBV11-2 and TRBJ2-7, with TRBD1 matching over 7 bases. CDR1 and CDR2 (germline): SGHAT, FQNNGV. Trimming took 4 bases from V and 1 from J; bases not matched to a gene: 7. This CDR3 region has 15 residues. In DNA, the CDR3 is TGTGCCAGCAGCTACGGACAGGATCTTTCCTACGAGCAGTACTTC. This codes for CASSYGQDLSYEQYF. The variable domain in full, with the rest retrieved from reference TRBV11-2 and TRBJ2-7, is EAGVAQSPRYKIIEKRQSVAFWCNPISGHATLYWYQQILGQGPKLLIQFQNNGVVDDSQLPKDRFSAERLKGVDSTLKIQPAKLEDSAVYLCASSYGQDLSYEQYFGPGTRLTVT.

The chain combines TRBV6-5 with TRBJ1-3; no reliable D call. Germline CDR1 reads MNHEY; CDR2 reads SVGAGI. The CDR3 runs to 14 residues. The ends were cut back, 5 bases at V and 0 bases at J, with 8 bases in the middle. The CDR3 here is CASSISGSGNTIYF. CDR3 coding DNA: TGTGCCAGCAGTATCAGTGGCTCTGGAAACACCATATATTTT.

The chain couples TRBV7-9 to TRBJ2-7; D gene ambiguous. The CDR3 runs to 14 residues. Germline CDR1 SEHNR, CDR2 FQNEAQ (reference sequence). The germline V and J ends were trimmed by 1 base and 3 bases, with 10 bases remaining between them. CDR3 coding DNA: TGTGCCAGCAGCTTAGGCTATGAATTCTACGAGCAGTACTTC. It is translated as CASSLGYEFYEQYF.

The V gene is TRBV13, the J gene TRBJ2-1; 10 nucleotides align to TRBD1. Germline CDR1 and CDR2: PRHDT and FYEKMQ (reference sequence). With 3 bases clipped from V and 2 bases from J, the junction kept 13 bases outside the gene matches. The CDR3 is made up of 19 amino acids. In DNA form, the CDR3 reads TGTGCCAGCAGCTTGTGGAGCGTCCGGGACAGGGGCACCTACAATGAGCAGTTCTTC. Amino acids: CASSLWSVRDRGTYNEQFF. The entire variable domain, with the rest obtained from reference TRBV13 and TRBJ2-1, is as follows: AAGVIQSPRHLIKEKRETATLKCYPIPRHDTVYWYQQGPGQDPQFLISFYEKMQSDKGSIPDRFSAQQFSDYHSELNMSSLELGDSALYFCASSLWSVRDRGTYNEQFFGPGTRLTVL.

The sample holds a few counts of this clone. The rearrangement uses TRBV7-9 and TRBJ2-1; a possible D gene is TRBD1 (6 bases). Germline V gene sequence: CDR1 SEHNR, CDR2 FQNEAQ (reference sequence). The CDR3 has 13 amino acids. The V gene lost 4 bases and the J gene lost 10 bases, with 14 bases spanning the gap. CDR3 protein: CASSSTGLREQFF. As DNA, the CDR3 is TGTGCCAGCAGCTCCACAGGGTTGCGAGAGCAGTTCTTC.

The chain combines TRBV13 with TRBJ2-7; 12 nucleotides line up with TRBD1. CDR1 is PRHDT, CDR2 FYEKMQ, per germline (reference sequence). Unmatched junction bases numbered 11, after V lost 5 bases and J lost 0 bases. The length of the CDR3 is 18 residues. CDR3 amino acids: CASSRRRGTGGRSYEQYF. The CDR3 nucleotides are TGTGCCAGCAGCCGTCGACGAGGGACAGGGGGCCGCTCCTACGAGCAGTACTTC.

V is TRBV27 and J is TRBJ2-7, with TRBD1 identical over 10 bases. The V gene's germline CDR1 is MNHEY and CDR2 SMNVEV (reference sequence). The length of the CDR3 is 14 residues. The V and J ends lost 2 bases and 2 bases, in that order; junction bases with no gene match: 0. DNA of the CDR3: TGTGCCAGCAGTTTAGGGACAGGGGCCTACGAGCAGTACTTC. Translated, it gives CASSLGTGAYEQYF.

The chain uses TRBV7-2 and TRBJ2-1; TRBD2 aligns across 7 bases. The germline gives CDR1 SGHTA, CDR2 FQGNSA. The J segment lost 1 base and the V segment lost 2 bases, leaving 14 bases of the junction unmatched. The CDR3 loop spans 19 amino acids. CDR3 loop: CASSLRFRLASSSYNEQFF. The DNA for the CDR3 is TGTGCCAGCAGCTTACGATTTAGACTAGCCTCTTCTTCCTACAATGAGCAGTTCTTC.

This chain joins TRBV2 and TRBJ2-4; 8 nucleotides match TRBD1. Germline V CDR1 and CDR2: SNHLY, FYNNEI. The CDR3 contains 15 residues. V trimming: 10 bases; J trimming: 1 base; junction bases outside the gene matches: 9. The CDR3 protein is CAISGGAGAKNIQYF. CDR3 nucleotides: TGTGCCATATCAGGGGGCGCGGGTGCCAAAAACATTCAGTACTTC. The full variable domain, in which reference TRBV2 and TRBJ2-4 provide the parts outside the CDR3, is EPEVTQTPSHQVTQMGQEVILRCVPISNHLYFYWYRQILGQKVEFLVSFYNNEISEKSEIFDDQFSVERPDGSNFTLKIRSTKLEDSAMYFCAISGGAGAKNIQYFGAGTRLSVL.

The rearrangement uses TRBV7-3 and TRBJ2-1; the D gene is possibly TRBD2 (5 bases). With 5 bases removed from V and 8 bases from J, the gap between germline ends came to 16 bases. The CDR3 runs to 14 residues. Germline V lookup: CDR1 SGHTA, CDR2 FQGTGA. CDR3 protein: CASSTGLVDDEQFF. The CDR3 nucleotides read TGTGCCAGCAGCACCGGACTCGTTGACGATGAGCAGTTCTTC.

This clone was counted between two and nine times. The chain recombines TRBV10-2 with TRBJ2-7, with 9 bases lining up with TRBD2. Germline lookup yields CDR1 WSHSY and CDR2 SAAADI. Trimming removed 0 bases from V and 3 bases from J; junction bases left unmatched: 3. The CDR3 has 15 residues. CDR3 bases: TGCGCCAGCAGTGAGTCGGGAGCGGGAGGCTACGAGCAGTACTTC. Translated, it gives CASSESGAGGYEQYF.

V usage is TRBV11-2 and J usage is TRBJ1-1; the match to TRBD1 covers 7 bases. This CDR3 region has 14 residues. The J segment lost 1 base and the V segment lost 5 bases, leaving 4 bases of the junction unmatched. Looked up from germline, CDR1 is SGHAT and CDR2 is FQNNGV. CDR3 region: CASSKGGRNTEAFF. The CDR3 DNA reads TGTGCCAGCAGCAAAGGGGGCCGGAACACTGAAGCTTTCTTT.

This chain uses TRBV7-8 with TRBJ2-3, with 11 bases identical to TRBD2. Trimming removed 0 bases from V and 4 bases from J; junction bases left unmatched: 0. Germline-derived CDR1 and CDR2 are SGHVS and FQNEAQ. This CDR3 is built from 15 residues. CDR3 coding DNA: TGTGCCAGCAGCTTAGCGGGACTAGCGGCAGATACGCAGTATTTT. Its translation is CASSLAGLAADTQYF.

This clone was counted only a few times. The chain combines TRBV11-2 with TRBJ2-1; 8 bases fit TRBD2. Trimming removed 2 bases from V and 6 bases from J; junction bases left unmatched: 12. The V gene's germline CDR1 is SGHAT and CDR2 FQNNGV. The CDR3 covers 17 residues. The CDR3 nucleotides read TGTGCCAGCAGCTTAAACCGGGAGGGCAGGATATCCAATGAGCAGTTCTTC. Protein: CASSLNREGRISNEQFF.

This chain links TRBV13 with TRBJ2-5; a possible D gene is TRBD2 (5 bases). The better agreement between TRBJ2-7 and the DNA end casts doubt on the J call. This CDR3 has 14 residues. Germline loops: CDR1 PRHDT, CDR2 FYEKMQ (reference sequence). CDR3 bases: TGTGCCAGCAGCTCCTTTGGACTGCTCTACGAGCAGTACTTC. Encoded protein: CASSSFGLLYEQYF.

This clone was observed a handful of times. This sequence joins TRBV27 and TRBJ2-1; 9 bases match TRBD2. CDR1 is MNHEY, CDR2 SMNVEV, per germline (reference sequence). Trimming cost V 7 bases and J 0 bases; bases outside gene matches: 7. CDR3 size: 16 residues. CDR3 nucleotides: TGTGCCAGCACCTCATATAGCGGGAGCTCCTACAATGAGCAGTTCTTC. Protein product: CASTSYSGSSYNEQFF.

The chain recombines TRBV2 with TRBJ2-1; 9 bases are shared with TRBD2. CDR3 length: 13 amino acids. V lost 8 bases, J lost 4 bases, and 3 bases stayed unmatched. CDR1 is SNHLY, CDR2 FYNNEI, per germline. This chain's CDR3 is CASLAGEYNEQFF. CDR3 coding DNA: TGTGCCAGCTTAGCGGGGGAATACAATGAGCAGTTCTTC.

This clone was recorded a few times. The chain uses TRBV5-8 and TRBJ2-7, with 8 nucleotides matching TRBD1. Germline V gives CDR1 SGHTS, CDR2 YDEGEE. The CDR3 sequence is 16 residues long. The trim removed 4 bases at V and 5 bases at J, leaving 14 bases unmatched. CDR3 residues: CASSAARVAGGHEQYF. CDR3 nucleotide sequence: TGTGCCAGCAGCGCGGCCAGGGTGGCAGGGGGCCACGAGCAGTACTTC.

There are a few counts of this clone. The V and J genes are TRBV10-3 and TRBJ2-1; 11 bases fit TRBD1. Germline trimming cut 5 bases from V and 8 bases from J; bases unmatched to any gene: 29. Germline V lookup: CDR1 ENHRY, CDR2 SYGVKD. The CDR3 has 22 residues. CDR3 in DNA: TGTGCCATCAGTCCGGGACAGGGGGTATCGATAGCGGGAGCAAGGGGGATCGATGAGCAGTTCTTC. Translating it yields CAISPGQGVSIAGARGIDEQFF.